A single sample gave rise to the 24 T cell receptor beta chains below, sequenced in a study of cytomegalovirus exposure and HLA in healthy donors. The PCR ran on 60 Vbeta and 13 Jbeta primers. The method was immunoSEQ multiplex PCR; TCRdb's version includes in-frame clones alone and lacks a portion of them. The profile shows about 82,000 clones, 65% to 75% of them singletons. The sequencing sample was made of PBMCs. The receptors originated from a man between 25 and 39 years old in good health and CMV-seropositive.

The J gene is TRBJ2-5, the V gene TRBV28, with a weak D call TRBD2 (5 bases). This CDR3 contains 14 residues. Per germline, CDR1 MDHEN and CDR2 SYDVKM. V dropped 3 bases and J dropped 5 bases, with 13 bases sitting between them. The chain's CDR3 is CASSFSGRGETQYF. The CDR3 DNA sequence: TGTGCCAGCAGTTTTAGTGGCCGCGGGGAGACCCAGTACTTC.

This clone was recorded once. V gene TRBV7-8 combines with J gene TRBJ1-1, with unresolved D. The germline V gene encodes CDR1 SGHVS and CDR2 FQNEAQ. The CDR3 sequence is 14 residues long. V gave up 5 bases and J gave up 6 bases, with 16 bases separating them. The CDR3 coding sequence is TGTGCCAGCAGCCTAAACCCATCTTTACCTGAAGCTTTCTTT. Amino acids: CASSLNPSLPEAFF.

The rearrangement links TRBV5-4 to TRBJ1-2, with TRBD1 identical over 8 bases. The CDR3 is 14 residues long. Unmatched junction bases numbered 3, after V lost 3 bases and J lost 2 bases. The V gene's germline CDR1 is SGHNT and CDR2 YYREEE (reference sequence). The CDR3 nucleotides read TGTGCCAGCAGCTCCACAGGGGGGAACTATGGCTACACCTTC. This sequence encodes CASSSTGGNYGYTF.

This chain joins TRBV6-1 and TRBJ1-5; tentative D call: TRBD1 (5 bases). CDR1 and CDR2 (germline): MNHNS, SASEGT. The CDR3 has 15 amino acids. The V end lost 5 bases, the J end lost 1 base, and 12 bases lay between the germline ends. The CDR3 DNA reads as TGTGCCAGCAGTCCCCTAGACAGCAGCAATCAGCCCCAGCATTTT. This gives the protein CASSPLDSSNQPQHF.

This chain links TRBV18 with TRBJ2-1; weak D call: TRBD1 (7 bases). The CDR3 has 17 residues. CDR1 is KGHSH, CDR2 LQKENI, per germline. Trimming stripped 2 bases from V and 10 bases from J, with 24 bases between. The CDR3 region has the DNA TGTGCCAGCTCACCATCCGGGACAGTCGCCTCTGGGGGGGAGCAGTTCTTC. Its protein is CASSPSGTVASGGEQFF.

DNA of the CDR3: TGTGCCAGCAGCCTCCGACCTAGCGGGAGGGCAGCAGATACGCAGTATTTT. It encodes CASSLRPSGRAADTQYF. The chain uses TRBV7-8 and TRBJ2-3; TRBD2 matches 12 bases. This CDR3 has 17 amino acids. The V gene's germline CDR1 is SGHVS and CDR2 FQNEAQ. The junction had 10 bases not matched to a gene; V was cut back by 5 bases and J by 4 bases. The full variable domain, rest sourced from reference TRBV7-8 and TRBJ2-3, is GAGVSQSPRYKVAKRGQDVALRCDPISGHVSLFWYQQALGQGPEFLTYFQNEAQLDKSGLPSDRFFAERPEGSVSTLKIQRTQQEDSAVYLCASSLRPSGRAADTQYFGPGTRLTVL.

CDR3 coding DNA: TGTGCCTGGAACCGGGACAGGGTGGGTTACGGCTATGGCTACACCTTC. It translates to CAWNRDRVGYGYGYTF. The chain couples TRBV30 to TRBJ1-2, with TRBD1 matching over 9 bases. The CDR3 loop spans 16 amino acids. V trimming: 4 bases; J trimming: 4 bases; junction bases outside the gene matches: 13. Germline CDR1 is GTSNPN and CDR2 is SVGIG (reference sequence).

This chain uses TRBV5-1 with TRBJ2-7; TRBD2 might be the D (6 bases). Trimming cost V 4 bases and J 2 bases, with 13 bases left between them. The CDR3 spans 14 residues. Germline V lookup: CDR1 SGHRS, CDR2 YFSETQ. CDR3 region: CASSVGTVTYEQYF. DNA for the CDR3: TGCGCCAGCAGCGTGGGGACTGTTACCTACGAGCAGTACTTC.

V is TRBV15 and J is TRBJ2-5; D is perhaps TRBD1 (5 bases). In germline, CDR1 is LNHNV, CDR2 YYDKDF (reference sequence). Trimming removed 2 bases from V and 3 bases from J, with 13 bases in between. The CDR3 is 15 amino acids. In nucleotides, the CDR3 is TGTGCCACCAGCAGATCCCTGACAGAGGAAGAGACCCAGTACTTC. This codes for CATSRSLTEEETQYF.

The J gene is TRBJ1-2, the V gene TRBV29-1, with D perhaps TRBD1 (5 bases). Germline CDR1 reads SQVTM; CDR2 reads ANQGSEA. The CDR3 consists of 13 residues. V gave up 7 bases and J gave up 0 bases, with 12 bases separating them. CDR3 residues: CSAQTGTNYGYTF. The CDR3 region has the DNA TGCAGCGCCCAAACAGGCACTAACTATGGCTACACCTTC.

The genes are TRBV2 and TRBJ2-7, with 7 bases lining up with TRBD1. This CDR3 region has 16 residues. The germline gives CDR1 SNHLY, CDR2 FYNNEI. The J segment lost 2 bases and the V segment lost 2 bases, leaving 9 bases of the junction unmatched. This CDR3 is CASSETAGGFTYEQYF. DNA of the CDR3: TGTGCCAGCAGTGAAACCGCAGGGGGTTTCACCTACGAGCAGTACTTC. The variable domain in full, with the rest retrieved from reference TRBV2 and TRBJ2-7, is EPEVTQTPSHQVTQMGQEVILRCVPISNHLYFYWYRQILGQKVEFLVSFYNNEISEKSEIFDDQFSVERPDGSNFTLKIRSTKLEDSAMYFCASSETAGGFTYEQYFGPGTRLTVT.

This chain uses TRBV10-3 with TRBJ2-5, with TRBD2 identical over 8 bases. CDR1 and CDR2 from the germline V gene are ENHRY and SYGVKD. There are 16 residues in the CDR3. The J segment lost 3 bases and the V segment lost 1 base, leaving 7 bases of the junction unmatched. In DNA, the CDR3 is TGTGCCATCAGTGAGTTAACTAGCGGAACCGAAGAGACCCAGTACTTC. Amino acids: CAISELTSGTEETQYF.

This clone was recorded a few times. This chain joins TRBV28 and TRBJ2-7; weak D call: TRBD2 (6 bases). The CDR3 spans 14 residues. V gave up 2 bases and J gave up 5 bases, with 13 bases separating them. CDR1 is MDHEN, CDR2 SYDVKM, per germline. As DNA, the CDR3 is TGTGCCAGCAGTTTACCGGCGGGGTTCCACGAGCAGTACTTC. Protein: CASSLPAGFHEQYF. Combining the CDR3 with reference TRBV28 and TRBJ2-7 gives the whole variable domain DVKVTQSSRYLVKRTGEKVFLECVQDMDHENMFWYRQDPGLGLRLIYFSYDVKMKEKGDIPEGYSVSREKKERFSLILESASTNQTSMYLCASSLPAGFHEQYFGPGTRLTVT.

The V call is TRBV4-2, the J call TRBJ2-5, with 13 bases lining up with TRBD2. Germline values: CDR1 LGHNA, CDR2 YNFKEQ. The CDR3 consists of 18 residues. V shed 5 bases and J 5 bases; nucleotides not matched to a gene: 14. Written as DNA, the CDR3 is TGTGCCAGCAGCGAGGGTCTCACTAGCGGGGGGGCCTGGGAGACCCAGTACTTC. Its protein product is CASSEGLTSGGAWETQYF.

The chain is built from TRBV6-1 and TRBJ1-5; 9 positions agree with TRBD1. This CDR3 contains 13 residues. J lost 4 bases, V lost 8 bases, and 3 bases had no gene match. The germline CDR1 and CDR2 sequences are MNHNS and SASEGT. CDR3: CASHRGPNQPQHF. The CDR3 DNA reads TGTGCCAGCCACAGGGGGCCTAATCAGCCCCAGCATTTT.

This chain joins TRBV30 and TRBJ1-4; the D gene is possibly TRBD1 (5 bases). V shed 0 bases and J shed 10 bases, with 12 bases lying between them. The CDR3 is 13 amino acids. Germline V gene lookup returns CDR1 GTSNPN and CDR2 SVGIG (reference sequence). The CDR3 loop is CAWSVQRGGKLFF. The CDR3, as DNA: TGTGCCTGGAGTGTACAAAGGGGAGGAAAACTGTTTTTT.

The CDR3 loop reads CASSVQGPHMNTEAFF. CDR3 bases: TGTGCCAGCAGCGTACAGGGGCCACATATGAACACTGAAGCTTTCTTT. The V call is TRBV7-2, the J call TRBJ1-1; TRBD1 matches 7 bases. Germline V gene data show CDR1 as SGHTA and CDR2 as FQGNSA. Trimming took 5 bases from V and 0 from J; bases not matched to a gene: 9. The CDR3 runs to 16 residues.

The chain links TRBV10-2 to TRBJ1-2; 8 bases align to TRBD1. After removal of 0 bases from V and 5 bases from J, the junction contained 5 bases not matched to a gene. Germline V gene data show CDR1 as WSHSY and CDR2 as SAAADI. CDR3 length: 15 residues. The DNA for the CDR3 is TGCGCCAGCAGTGAGTCGAATCGACAGGGGTATGGCTACACCTTC. Protein product: CASSESNRQGYGYTF.

The chain employs TRBV6-1 and TRBJ1-4; the match to TRBD1 covers 7 bases. CDR3 length: 15 residues. Trimming removed 6 bases from V and 5 bases from J; junction bases left unmatched: 9. Germline loops: CDR1 MNHNS, CDR2 SASEGT. CDR3 residues: CASRRSDRSNEKLFF. In DNA, the CDR3 is TGTGCCAGCAGACGATCGGACAGGTCGAATGAAAAACTGTTTTTT.

This clone was detected only a few times. The rearrangement uses TRBV6-4 and TRBJ2-2; 8 bases agree with TRBD1. The CDR3 runs to 15 residues. V shed 4 bases and J 1 base; nucleotides not matched to a gene: 2. In germline, CDR1 is MRHNA, CDR2 SNTAGT. Here the CDR3 DNA reads TGTGCCAGCAGTGCCGGGACAGGGAACACCGGGGAGCTGTTTTTT. Protein product: CASSAGTGNTGELFF.

This clone was counted only a few times. CDR3 nucleotides: TGTGCCAGCACAGATCAAGAGACCCAGTACTTC. Amino acids: CASTDQETQYF. The J gene is TRBJ2-5, the V gene TRBV28; D is undetermined. The V gene's germline CDR1 is MDHEN and CDR2 SYDVKM. Trimming shortened V by 7 bases and J by 2 bases, and 5 bases separated the two germline ends. The CDR3 is 11 amino acids.

CDR3 DNA: TGTGCCAGCAGCTTGGGGGGATATGAGCAGTTCTTC. It yields the protein CASSLGGYEQFF. The chain links TRBV7-9 to TRBJ2-1, with D possibly TRBD2 on 6 matching bases. Germline CDR1 reads SEHNR; CDR2 reads FQNEAQ (reference sequence). Deletions cut 3 bases from V and 8 bases from J, with 8 bases between. The CDR3 is 12 residues long.

The chain links TRBV5-1 to TRBJ2-1, with a weak D call TRBD2 (5 bases). This CDR3 is built from 11 residues. CDR1 and CDR2 from the germline V gene are SGHRS and YFSETQ. V was trimmed by 1 base and J by 10 bases, leaving 6 bases between them. The CDR3, as DNA: TGCGCCAGCAGCTTGTGGAGGGAGCAGTTCTTC. Its translation: CASSLWREQFF.

The chain recombines TRBV18 with TRBJ2-3; TRBD1 agrees at 7 bases. The V gene end was trimmed by 3 bases and the J gene end by 2 bases; junction bases not matched to a gene: 5. CDR3 size: 15 residues. The germline CDR1 and CDR2 sequences are KGHSH and LQKENI. In DNA, the CDR3 is TGTGCCAGCTCACCCGGACAGGAAGACACAGATACGCAGTATTTT. This translates into CASSPGQEDTDTQYF.